This T cell receptor (beta chain) was recovered during a study of T cell responses to AZD1222 COVID-19 vaccine. Study information: Doses given second, at about 4 or about 12 weeks, were pooled.

As regards this clone: Its antigen is as yet unknown.

General study findings and limits: Increases in Spike-specific TCR breadth and depth were seen after two AZD1222 doses. The span of vaccine-associated CD4 TCRs extended across spike, with dominance at 160-218 and 743-854.

The assay was immunoSEQ multiplex PCR, and TCRdb's table has in-frame clones only and misses some. Among about 130,000 clones listed, 87% were seen once. V was clipped by 5 bases and J by 6 bases, with 14 bases between them. The CDR3 is 14 amino acids. From germline, CDR1 is SEHNR and CDR2 FQNEAQ (reference sequence). The J gene is TRBJ2-1, the V gene TRBV7-9; D ambiguous. The receptor comes from an adult in good health. The specimen was peripheral blood, collected on day 0 of AZD1222 vaccination. The CDR3, as DNA: TGTGCCAGCAGCCACGAGGTGGTGGGCAATGAGCAGTTCTTC. Its protein is CASSHEVVGNEQFF.